This T cell receptor beta chain came from a study of blood T cell repertoires in COVID-19. Study processing details: Amplification with reference gene primers provided the estimates of nucleated cell counts. Sequencing was performed with immunoSEQ multiplex PCR; in TCRdb, only in-frame clones are kept and a portion is missing. Clone size and V and J calls were adopted from that table, with D and trimming inferred from the DNA. The sample gives approximately 200,000 clones, less than 90% of which show up once; more than 1.5% is in the top ten. CDR1 is MNHEY and CDR2 is SVGAGI in the germline V gene. The V gene end was trimmed by 6 bases and the J gene end by 8 bases; junction bases not matched to a gene: 12. The CDR3 spans 14 residues.

V usage is TRBV6-5 and J usage is TRBJ1-1; TRBD1 matches at 7 bases. The sample was peripheral blood. The TCR sequence derives from a man aged 65 to 79 with acute or convalescent COVID-19. CDR3 loop: CASSATGVVTEAFF. DNA of the CDR3: TGTGCCAGCAGCGCAACAGGGGTTGTAACAGAAGCTTTCTTT.